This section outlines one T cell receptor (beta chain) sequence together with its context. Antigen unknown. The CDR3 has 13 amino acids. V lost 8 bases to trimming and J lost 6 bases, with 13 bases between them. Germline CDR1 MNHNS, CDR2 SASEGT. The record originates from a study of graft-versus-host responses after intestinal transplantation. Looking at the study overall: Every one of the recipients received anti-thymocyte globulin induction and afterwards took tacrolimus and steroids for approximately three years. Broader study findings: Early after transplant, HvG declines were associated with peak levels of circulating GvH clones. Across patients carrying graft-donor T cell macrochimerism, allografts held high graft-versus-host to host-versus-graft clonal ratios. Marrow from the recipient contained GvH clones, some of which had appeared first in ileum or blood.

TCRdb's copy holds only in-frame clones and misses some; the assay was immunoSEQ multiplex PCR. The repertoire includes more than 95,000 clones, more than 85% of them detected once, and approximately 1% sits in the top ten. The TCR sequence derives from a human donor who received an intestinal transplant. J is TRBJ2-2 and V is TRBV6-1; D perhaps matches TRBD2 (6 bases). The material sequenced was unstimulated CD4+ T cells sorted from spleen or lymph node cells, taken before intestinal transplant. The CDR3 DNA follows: TGTGCCAGCCGTCCTTCTAGCGCCGGGGAGCTGTTTTTT. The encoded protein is CASRPSSAGELFF.